This T cell receptor (beta chain) is drawn from a study of PD-L1 blockade in urothelial cancer. Study context: Median T cell yield from blood was around 140,000.

TCRdb's copy holds only in-frame clones and misses some; the assay was immunoSEQ multiplex PCR. The profile covers about 110,000 clones, with around 93% appearing a single time and around 4% taken by the ten largest. Per the germline V gene, CDR1 is SGDLS and CDR2 is YYNGEE. Unmatched junction bases numbered 15, after V lost 4 bases and J lost 2 bases. This CDR3 has 18 residues. The time point is: peripheral blood 6 weeks after treatment start. Patients each gave 1 to 8 samples, pretreatment and on-treatment. The rearrangement joins TRBV9 to TRBJ2-7; 10 positions match TRBD2. The receptor was derived from a man aged 55-75 years with urothelial cancer. The material sequenced was PBMCs, taken around atezolizumab (anti-PD-L1) treatment. The CDR3 reads CASSRTREPSGGPYEQYF. The CDR3 DNA sequence: TGTGCCAGCAGCCGAACCCGCGAACCTAGCGGGGGTCCCTACGAGCAGTACTTC.